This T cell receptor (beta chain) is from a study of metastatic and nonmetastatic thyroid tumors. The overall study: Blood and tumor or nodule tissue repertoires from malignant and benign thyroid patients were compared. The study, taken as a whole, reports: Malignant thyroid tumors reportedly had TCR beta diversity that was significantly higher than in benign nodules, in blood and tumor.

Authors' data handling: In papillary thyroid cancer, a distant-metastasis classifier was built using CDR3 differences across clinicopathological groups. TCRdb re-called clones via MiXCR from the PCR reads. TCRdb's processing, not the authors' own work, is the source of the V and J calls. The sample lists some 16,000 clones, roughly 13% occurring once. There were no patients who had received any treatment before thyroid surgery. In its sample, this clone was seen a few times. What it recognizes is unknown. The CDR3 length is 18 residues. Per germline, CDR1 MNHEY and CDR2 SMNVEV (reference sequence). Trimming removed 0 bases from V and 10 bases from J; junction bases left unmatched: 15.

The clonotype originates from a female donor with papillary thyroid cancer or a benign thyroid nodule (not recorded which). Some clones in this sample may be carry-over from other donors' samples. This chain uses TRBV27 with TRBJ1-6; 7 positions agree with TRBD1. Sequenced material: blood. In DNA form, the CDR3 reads TGTGCCAGCAGTTTATCCAACAACTGGGGCAGGGGGAGGTCACCCCTCCACTTT. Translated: CASSLSNNWGRGRSPLHF.